A single sample is the source of the 20 T cell receptor beta chains below, sequenced in a study of blood T cell repertoires in COVID-19. This table comes from immunoSEQ multiplex PCR, and its TCRdb copy is limited to in-frame clones, with some not included. Of under 300,000 clones listed, roughly 85% are singletons. The sample was peripheral blood. Receptors were obtained from a woman in her seventies with acute or convalescent COVID-19.

The V gene is TRBV3-1 (or the pseudogene TRBV3-2), the J gene TRBJ2-7; 12 nucleotides line up with TRBD2. The V and J ends lost 3 bases and 2 bases, in that order; junction bases with no gene match: 14. Looked up from germline, CDR1 is LGHDT and CDR2 is YNNKEL (reference sequence). The CDR3 consists of 19 residues. CDR3 nucleotide sequence: TGTGCCAGCAGCCATGACCTGCCGGGACTAGCGGGTCCTGCCTACGAGCAGTACTTC. Its translation: CASSHDLPGLAGPAYEQYF.

V gene TRBV7-9 combines with J gene TRBJ2-7; no clear D. The germline V gene has CDR1 SEHNR and CDR2 FQNEAQ (reference sequence). Deletions cut 5 bases from V and 5 bases from J, with 16 bases between. The CDR3 consists of 14 residues. DNA for the CDR3: TGTGCCAGCAGCGCTTCCAATTGGGCGAACGAGCAGTACTTC. Its translation is CASSASNWANEQYF.

This sequence joins TRBV7-2 and TRBJ1-1; TRBD1 matches 7 bases. Trimming cost V 3 bases and J 5 bases; bases outside gene matches: 3. Germline lookup yields CDR1 SGHTA and CDR2 FQGNSA. This CDR3 comprises 13 residues. The CDR3 is CASSFTGETEAFF. The CDR3, as DNA: TGTGCCAGCAGCTTTACAGGGGAAACTGAAGCTTTCTTT.

This chain joins TRBV25-1 and TRBJ2-7; tentative D call: TRBD1 (6 bases). Trimming took 6 bases from V and 0 from J, leaving 9 bases between them. This CDR3 contains 13 residues. Germline V gene data show CDR1 as MGHDK and CDR2 as SYGVNS. CDR3 amino acids: CASSPTGSYEQYF. In DNA, the CDR3 is TGTGCCAGCAGCCCGACAGGCTCCTACGAGCAGTACTTC.

The chain joins TRBV29-1 to TRBJ2-7, with D perhaps matching TRBD2 (6 bases). Trimming cost V 7 bases and J 3 bases, with 13 bases left between them. This CDR3 spans 12 amino acids. CDR1 and CDR2 from the germline V gene are SQVTM and ANQGSEA. CDR3 bases: TGCAGCGGCGGGGCAGCCCGCTACGAGCAGTACTTC. Protein product: CSGGAARYEQYF.

This chain uses TRBV29-1 with TRBJ1-2; 10 bases line up with TRBD1. Germline V CDR1 and CDR2: SQVTM, ANQGSEA. This CDR3 comprises 13 residues. With V trimmed by 6 bases and J by 12 bases, 13 bases remained unmatched. Written as DNA, the CDR3 is TGCAGCGTCGCCATTACCGGGACAGGGGAACACACCTTC. Amino acids: CSVAITGTGEHTF.

This clone was detected ten times or more. The chain couples TRBV9 to TRBJ1-3, with D perhaps matching TRBD1 (6 bases). This CDR3 region has 15 residues. Trimming pared 0 bases from V and 2 bases from J, leaving 9 bases between. Germline V CDR1 and CDR2: SGDLS, YYNGEE. The CDR3 protein is CASSVASGAGNTIYF. The CDR3, as DNA: TGTGCCAGCAGCGTAGCTTCAGGGGCTGGAAACACCATATATTTT.

The CDR3 DNA reads TGTGCCAGCAGGAAGTTCGGGAACACTGAAGCTTTCTTT. Translating gives CASRKFGNTEAFF. V gene TRBV27 combines with J gene TRBJ1-1, with D unclear. The germline V gene encodes CDR1 MNHEY and CDR2 SMNVEV (reference sequence). V was clipped by 6 bases and J by 1 base, with 9 bases between them. CDR3 length: 13 residues.

The chain employs TRBV15 and TRBJ2-1; the D gene is possibly TRBD1 (6 bases). CDR1 is LNHNV and CDR2 is YYDKDF in the germline V gene (reference sequence). This CDR3 region has 13 residues. With 0 bases removed from V and 9 bases from J, the gap between germline ends came to 9 bases. This CDR3 is CATSRDSRGEQFF. The CDR3 DNA reads TGTGCCACCAGCAGAGATTCCAGGGGTGAGCAGTTCTTC.

For the CDR3, the DNA is TGTGCCAGCAGTTTCGGGGAGGCCTCCTACAATGAGCAGTTCTTC. Its translation: CASSFGEASYNEQFF. The rearrangement links TRBV6-6 to TRBJ2-1; tentatively, D is TRBD2 (6 bases). Germline CDR1 and CDR2: MNHNY and SVGAGI (reference sequence). V dropped 4 bases and J dropped 0 bases, with 10 bases sitting between them. The CDR3 covers 15 residues.

The J gene is TRBJ1-1, the V gene TRBV7-9; 7 bases are a match to TRBD1. The J segment lost 8 bases and the V segment lost 5 bases, leaving 8 bases of the junction unmatched. The CDR3 totals 13 residues. Germline CDR1 reads SEHNR; CDR2 reads FQNEAQ (reference sequence). The CDR3 DNA sequence: TGTGCCAGCAGCCAGAACAGGGGACAAGAAGCTTTCTTT. Translation: CASSQNRGQEAFF.

In this sample, this clone turned up a few times. The chain recombines TRBV9 with TRBJ2-6; 7 bases line up with TRBD1. Germline-derived CDR1 and CDR2 are SGDLS and YYNGEE. The trim removed 2 bases at V and 4 bases at J, leaving 12 bases unmatched. This CDR3 is built from 18 residues. For the CDR3, the DNA is TGTGCCAGCAGCGTGGCTGGCAGGGGACAGTCAGGGGCCAACGTCCTGACTTTC. Amino acids: CASSVAGRGQSGANVLTF.

The rearrangement links TRBV9 to TRBJ1-3; D gene uncertain. Trimming pared 0 bases from V and 0 bases from J, leaving 10 bases between. This CDR3 contains 16 residues. The V gene's germline CDR1 is SGDLS and CDR2 YYNGEE. The CDR3 nucleotides are TGTGCCAGCAGCGTAGACAGAATACACTCTGGAAACACCATATATTTT. Its translation: CASSVDRIHSGNTIYF.

The V gene is TRBV19, the J gene TRBJ2-2, with 9 bases matching TRBD1. The CDR3 runs 14 residues. The junction had 5 bases not matched to a gene; V was cut back by 6 bases and J by 6 bases. Germline V gene sequence: CDR1 LNHDA, CDR2 SQIVND (reference sequence). CDR3 amino acids: CASSPGQGPGELFF. Here the CDR3 DNA reads TGTGCCAGTAGCCCGGGACAGGGTCCCGGGGAGCTGTTTTTT.

The chain joins TRBV7-9 to TRBJ2-1; D not certain. The CDR3 totals 11 residues. The germline gives CDR1 SEHNR, CDR2 FQNEAQ (reference sequence). Trimming took off 4 bases at V and 10 bases at J, with 8 bases between the two ends. The CDR3 spells CASSSYTEQFF. The CDR3, as DNA: TGTGCCAGCAGCTCTTACACCGAGCAGTTCTTC. Full variable domain (outside the CDR3, taken from reference TRBV7-9 and TRBJ2-1): DTGVSQNPRHKITKRGQNVTFRCDPISEHNRLYWYRQTLGQGPEFLTYFQNEAQLEKSRLLSDRFSAERPKGSFSTLEIQRTEQGDSAMYLCASSSYTEQFFGPGTRLTVL.

This clone was picked up a small number of times. The chain employs TRBV5-1 and TRBJ1-1, with TRBD1 identical over 7 bases. This CDR3 is built from 18 residues. Germline CDR1 reads SGHRS; CDR2 reads YFSETQ. J was trimmed by 2 bases and V by 4 bases; bases with no gene match: 17. The DNA of the CDR3 is TGCGCCAGCAGCCTGACAGGGCAAGGACTGAGGGTAAACACTGAAGCTTTCTTT. Translating gives CASSLTGQGLRVNTEAFF.

V gene TRBV3-1 (or the pseudogene TRBV3-2) combines with J gene TRBJ1-2, with 7 positions matching TRBD1. CDR1 and CDR2 (germline): LGHDT, YNNKEL (reference sequence). The trim removed 6 bases at V and 8 bases at J, leaving 9 bases unmatched. The CDR3 loop spans 13 amino acids. The CDR3 nucleotides are TGTGCCAGCAGTGTCGACAGGGTCTCCGGCTACACCTTC. Translating it yields CASSVDRVSGYTF.

This clone was seen only a few times. The chain combines TRBV7-2 with TRBJ2-5; 8 positions match TRBD2. CDR3 size: 17 residues. CDR1 and CDR2 (germline): SGHTA, FQGNSA. The trim removed 1 base at V and 1 base at J, leaving 8 bases unmatched. The CDR3 is CASSLGRLAGPQETQYF. The CDR3 DNA follows: TGTGCCAGCAGCTTAGGGAGGTTAGCGGGGCCCCAAGAGACCCAGTACTTC. The variable domain in full, completed from reference TRBV7-2 and TRBJ2-5, reads GAGVSQSPSNKVTEKGKDVELRCDPISGHTALYWYRQSLGQGLEFLIYFQGNSAPDKSGLPSDRFSAERTGGSVSTLTIQRTQQEDSAVYLCASSLGRLAGPQETQYFGPGTRLLVL.

The V gene is TRBV5-1, the J gene TRBJ2-1; possible D gene TRBD2, 5 bases. Per germline, CDR1 SGHRS and CDR2 YFSETQ. The CDR3 sequence is 14 residues long. Trimming cost V 1 base and J 6 bases, with 11 bases left between them. Here the CDR3 reads CASSLLGVANEQFF. Written as DNA, the CDR3 is TGCGCCAGCAGCTTGCTCGGGGTAGCCAATGAGCAGTTCTTC.

The chain recombines TRBV6-5 with TRBJ2-2; 15 nucleotides align to TRBD2. Trimming at V came to 8 bases and at J to 4 bases, leaving 2 bases not matched to a gene. Germline V gene data show CDR1 as MNHEY and CDR2 as SVGAGI. The CDR3 has 15 amino acids. Here the CDR3 DNA reads TGTGCCAGCGGGACTAGCGGGGGGTTCACCGGGGAGCTGTTTTTT. It yields the protein CASGTSGGFTGELFF.